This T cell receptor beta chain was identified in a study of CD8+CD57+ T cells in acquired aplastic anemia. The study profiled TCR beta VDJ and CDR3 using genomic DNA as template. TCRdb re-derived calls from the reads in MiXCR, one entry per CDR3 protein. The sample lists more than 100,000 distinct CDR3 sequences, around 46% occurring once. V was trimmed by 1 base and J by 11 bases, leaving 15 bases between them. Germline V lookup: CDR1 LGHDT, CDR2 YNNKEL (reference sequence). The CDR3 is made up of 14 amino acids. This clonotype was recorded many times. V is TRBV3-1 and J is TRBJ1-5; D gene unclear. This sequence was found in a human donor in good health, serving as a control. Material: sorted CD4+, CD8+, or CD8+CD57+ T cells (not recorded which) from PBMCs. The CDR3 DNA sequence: TGTGCCAGCAGCCAAGCCAAGGGCAGGTGGTCCCAGCATTTT. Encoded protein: CASSQAKGRWSQHF.